This TCR beta chain was sequenced during a study of cytomegalovirus exposure and HLA in healthy donors. The PCR made use of 60 Vbeta and 13 Jbeta primers. Repertoires were generated with immunoSEQ multiplex PCR, while TCRdb's copy carries only in-frame clones and drops some. The sample has tens of thousands of clones; nearly 80% are singletons. This CDR3 contains 16 residues. The germline V gene encodes CDR1 LGHNA and CDR2 YSLEER. The ends were cut back, 1 base at V and 4 bases at J, with 15 bases in the middle. The source material was PBMCs. The receptor's source is a man in his forties or fifties in good health and CMV-seronegative. The chain joins TRBV4-3 to TRBJ2-3; D might be TRBD2 (6 bases). CDR3 in amino acids: CASSQGPSVISDTQYF. The CDR3 coding sequence is TGCGCCAGCAGCCAAGGACCTAGCGTCATCTCAGATACGCAGTATTTT.